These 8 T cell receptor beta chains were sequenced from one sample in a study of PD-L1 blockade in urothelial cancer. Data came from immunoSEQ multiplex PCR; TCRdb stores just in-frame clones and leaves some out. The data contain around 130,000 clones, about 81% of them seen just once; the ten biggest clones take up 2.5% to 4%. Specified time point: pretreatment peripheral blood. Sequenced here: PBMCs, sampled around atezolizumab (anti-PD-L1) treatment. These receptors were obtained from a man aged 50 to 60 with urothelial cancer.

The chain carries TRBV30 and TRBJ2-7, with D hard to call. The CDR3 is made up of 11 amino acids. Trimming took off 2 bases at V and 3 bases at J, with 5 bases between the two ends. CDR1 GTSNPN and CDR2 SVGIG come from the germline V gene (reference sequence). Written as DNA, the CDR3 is TGTGCCTGGAGTCAGATCTACGAGCAGTACTTC. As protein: CAWSQIYEQYF.

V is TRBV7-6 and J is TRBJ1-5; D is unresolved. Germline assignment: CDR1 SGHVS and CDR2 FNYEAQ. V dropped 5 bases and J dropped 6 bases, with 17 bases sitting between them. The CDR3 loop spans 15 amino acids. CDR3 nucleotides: TGTGCCAGCAGCCCCGGGTCCCCCTTCTCTCAGCCCCAGCATTTT. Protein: CASSPGSPFSQPQHF.

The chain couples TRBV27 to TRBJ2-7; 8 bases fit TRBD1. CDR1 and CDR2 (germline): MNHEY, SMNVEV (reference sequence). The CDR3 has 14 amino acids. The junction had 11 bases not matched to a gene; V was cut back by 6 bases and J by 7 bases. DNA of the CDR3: TGTGCCAGCAGCCGAACCCGGACAGGGCGAGAGCAGTACTTC. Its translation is CASSRTRTGREQYF.

CDR3 coding DNA: TGTGCCAGCAGCTTAGTGAGGCGAGGCCCGCGGTCGAACACCGGGGAGCTGTTTTTT. It yields the protein CASSLVRRGPRSNTGELFF. V usage is TRBV7-9 and J usage is TRBJ2-2; unclear D gene. The CDR3 length is 19 residues. Germline V gives CDR1 SEHNR, CDR2 FQNEAQ (reference sequence). V was shortened by 1 base and J by 0 bases, with 18 bases between the two germline ends.

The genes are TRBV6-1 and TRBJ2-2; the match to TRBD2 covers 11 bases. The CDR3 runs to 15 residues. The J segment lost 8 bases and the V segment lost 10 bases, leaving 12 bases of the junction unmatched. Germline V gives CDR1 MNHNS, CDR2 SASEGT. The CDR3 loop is CATLGKTSGTGELFF. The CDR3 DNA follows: TGTGCCACCCTGGGGAAGACTAGCGGGACTGGGGAGCTGTTTTTT.

The CDR3 reads CASSPPGQGGREQYF. The CDR3 DNA reads as TGTGCCAGCAGCCCACCGGGACAGGGAGGGCGGGAGCAGTACTTC. J is TRBJ2-7 and V is TRBV28, with 9 bases aligning to TRBD1. The V gene end was trimmed by 6 bases and the J gene end by 7 bases; junction bases not matched to a gene: 13. The CDR3 runs 15 residues. CDR1 is MDHEN and CDR2 is SYDVKM in the germline V gene.

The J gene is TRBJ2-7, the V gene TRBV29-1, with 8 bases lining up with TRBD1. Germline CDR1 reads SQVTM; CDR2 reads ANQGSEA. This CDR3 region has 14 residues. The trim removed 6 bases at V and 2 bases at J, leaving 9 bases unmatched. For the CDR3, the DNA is TGCAGCGTGGGGGACAGGAAACTCGCCTACGAGCAGTACTTC. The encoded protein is CSVGDRKLAYEQYF.

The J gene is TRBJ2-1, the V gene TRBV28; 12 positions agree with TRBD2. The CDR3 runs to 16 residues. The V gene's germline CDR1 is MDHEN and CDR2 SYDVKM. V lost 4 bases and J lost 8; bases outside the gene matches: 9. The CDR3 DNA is TGTGCCAGCAGTTCGACGGGAGCTAGCGGGAGGGATGAGCAGTTCTTC. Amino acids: CASSSTGASGRDEQFF. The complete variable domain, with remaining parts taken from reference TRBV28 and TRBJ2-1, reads DVKVTQSSRYLVKRTGEKVFLECVQDMDHENMFWYRQDPGLGLRLIYFSYDVKMKEKGDIPEGYSVSREKKERFSLILESASTNQTSMYLCASSSTGASGRDEQFFGPGTRLTVL.